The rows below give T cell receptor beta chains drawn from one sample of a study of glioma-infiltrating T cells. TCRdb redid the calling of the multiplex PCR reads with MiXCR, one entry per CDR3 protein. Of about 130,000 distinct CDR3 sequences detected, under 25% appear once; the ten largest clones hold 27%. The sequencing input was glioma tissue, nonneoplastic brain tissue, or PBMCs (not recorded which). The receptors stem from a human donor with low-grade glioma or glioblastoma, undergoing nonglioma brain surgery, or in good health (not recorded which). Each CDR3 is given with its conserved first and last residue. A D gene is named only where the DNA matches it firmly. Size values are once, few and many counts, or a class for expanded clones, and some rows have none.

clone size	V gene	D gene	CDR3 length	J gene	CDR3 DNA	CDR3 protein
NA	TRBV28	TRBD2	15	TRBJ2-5	TGTGCCAGCAGTTCGCTCCTAGCGGTTCAAGAGACCCAGTACTTC	CASSSLLAVQETQYF
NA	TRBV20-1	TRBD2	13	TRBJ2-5	TGCAGTGCTAGGGCTAGCGGCCCAGAGACCCAGTACTTC	CSARASGPETQYF
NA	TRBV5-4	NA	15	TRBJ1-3	TGTGCCAGCAGCCCCGGGCAGTACTCTGGAAACACCATATATTTT	CASSPGQYSGNTIYF
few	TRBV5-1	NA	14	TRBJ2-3	TGCGCCAGCAGCTTGGGTTCAGGGCCAGATACGCAGTATTTT	CASSLGSGPDTQYF
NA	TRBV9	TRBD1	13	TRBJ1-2	TGTGCCAGCAGCGAAAGGGGACAGGGCGGCTACACCTTC	CASSERGQGGYTF
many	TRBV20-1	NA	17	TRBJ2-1	TGCAGTGCTAGAGATGACGGAGGAGTGTTCTCCTACAATGAGCAGTTCTTC	CSARDDGGVFSYNEQFF
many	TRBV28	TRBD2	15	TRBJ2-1	TGTGCCAGCAGAGATGACGGGGGGTATTACAATGAGCAGTTCTTC	CASRDDGGYYNEQFF
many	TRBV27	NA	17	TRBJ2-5	TGTGCCAGCAGTTTATCGATTAACCTAAGGTTCCAAGGGACCCAGTACTTC	CASSLSINLRFQGTQYF
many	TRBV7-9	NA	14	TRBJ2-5	TGTGCCAGCAGCTTACCGGGGTTCGGAGAGACCCAGTACTTC	CASSLPGFGETQYF
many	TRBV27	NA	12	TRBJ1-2	TGTGCCAGCACCTCTGCGGCGTGGGGCTACACCTTC	CASTSAAWGYTF
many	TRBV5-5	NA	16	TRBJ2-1	TGTGCCAGCAGCCATACCCAATCTGTGTTGTGGAATGAGCAGTTCTTC	CASSHTQSVLWNEQFF
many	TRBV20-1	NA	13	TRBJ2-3	TGCAGTGCTCCGACTGACCCCACAGATACGCAGTATTTT	CSAPTDPTDTQYF
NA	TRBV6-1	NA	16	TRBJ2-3	TGTGCCAGCAGTTCCTCCGGGCAGGGCCAAGCAGATACGCAGTATTTT	CASSSSGQGQADTQYF
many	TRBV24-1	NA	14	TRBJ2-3	TGTGCCACCGAAGGCAGCACGGGCACAGATACGCAGTATTTT	CATEGSTGTDTQYF
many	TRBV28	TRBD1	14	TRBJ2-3	TGTGCCAGCTCCGGGACAGGGATGGGGAATACGCAGTATTTT	CASSGTGMGNTQYF
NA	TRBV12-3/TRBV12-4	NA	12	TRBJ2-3	TGTGCCAACCCCCTGGCCGGAGATACGCAGTATTTT	CANPLAGDTQYF
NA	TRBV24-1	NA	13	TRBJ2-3	TGTGCCACCAGTGGGTCAGGACGGGATACGAAGTATTTT	CATSGSGRDTKYF
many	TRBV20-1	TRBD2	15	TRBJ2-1	TGCAGTGCTAGAGAGAGCGGGGGGCTATACAATGAGCAGTTCTTC	CSARESGGLYNEQFF
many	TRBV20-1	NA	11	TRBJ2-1	TGCAGTGTAGTGGACGGGGATGAGCAGTTCTTC	CSVVDGDEQFF
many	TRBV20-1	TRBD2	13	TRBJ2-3	TGCAGTGCTAACGGGGGGAGCACAGATACGCAGTATTTT	CSANGGSTDTQYF
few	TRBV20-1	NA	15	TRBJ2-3	TGCAGTGCTAGAAGGGGGGGGACCACCACAGATACGCAGTATTTT	CSARRGGTTTDTQYF
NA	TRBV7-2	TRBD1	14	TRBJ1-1	TGTGCCAGCACTTTCGGACAGGGGAACACTGAAGCTTTCTTT	CASTFGQGNTEAFF